The 13 T cell receptor beta chains presented below share a single source sample, sequenced in a study of blood T cell repertoires in COVID-19. Data came from immunoSEQ multiplex PCR; TCRdb stores just in-frame clones and leaves some out. This sample has 150,000 to 200,000 clones; 60% to 85% occur once, and the top ten carry around a sixth. The sequenced sample consisted of peripheral blood. The receptors here all came from a man aged 60 to 75 with active or convalescent COVID-19.

The rearrangement links TRBV11-3 to TRBJ2-1, with a weak D call TRBD2 (5 bases). V was shortened by 1 base and J by 4 bases, with 8 bases between the two germline ends. This CDR3 has 14 residues. The germline gives CDR1 SGHNT, CDR2 YENEEA. CDR3 protein: CASSLGGGYNEQFF. In nucleotides, the CDR3 is TGTGCCAGCAGCTTAGGTGGCGGGTACAATGAGCAGTTCTTC. Variable domain in full (rest from reference TRBV11-3 and TRBJ2-1): EAGVVQSPRYKIIEKKQPVAFWCNPISGHNTLYWYLQNLGQGPELLIRYENEEAVDDSQLPKDRFSAERLKGVDSTLKIQPAELGDSAVYLCASSLGGGYNEQFFGPGTRLTVL.

J is TRBJ2-7 and V is TRBV7-2, with 9 bases fitting TRBD1. CDR3 length: 14 residues. The V gene's germline CDR1 is SGHTA and CDR2 FQGNSA. The V segment lost 1 base and the J segment 2 bases; nucleotides outside the gene matches: 0. DNA for the CDR3: TGTGCCAGCAGCTTAGGACAGGGGGCCTACGAGCAGTACTTC. Its protein is CASSLGQGAYEQYF.

The chain couples TRBV5-1 to TRBJ2-7; 10 nucleotides align to TRBD1. The ends lost 3 bases at V and 3 bases at J; junction bases unmatched: 6. CDR1 SGHRS and CDR2 YFSETQ come from the germline V gene. The CDR3 sequence is 15 residues long. CDR3 region: CASSSGQGSGYEQYF. CDR3 DNA: TGCGCCAGCAGCTCGGGACAGGGGTCTGGCTACGAGCAGTACTTC.

The J gene is TRBJ2-7, the V gene TRBV25-1; no clear D gene. The V and J ends lost 4 bases and 3 bases respectively, with 4 bases between them. The CDR3 totals 11 residues. CDR1 and CDR2 (germline): MGHDK, SYGVNS. The CDR3 DNA is TGTGCCAGCAGTGTCAGCTACGAGCAGTACTTC. Translation: CASSVSYEQYF.

The rearrangement joins TRBV5-1 to TRBJ2-6, with D hard to call. V dropped 1 base and J dropped 2 bases, with 7 bases sitting between them. The CDR3 totals 15 residues. Germline values: CDR1 SGHRS, CDR2 YFSETQ. CDR3 bases: TGCGCCAGCAGCTTGAGCCGGGCTGGGGCCAACGTCCTGACTTTC. It codes for CASSLSRAGANVLTF.

This chain connects TRBV29-1 to TRBJ1-4, with a tentative D call TRBD1 (5 bases). V shed 6 bases and J shed 0 bases, with 14 bases lying between them. The germline gives CDR1 SQVTM, CDR2 ANQGSEA. The CDR3 loop spans 15 amino acids. CDR3 coding DNA: TGCAGCGTCGCCCACAGGATACCAACTAATGAAAAACTGTTTTTT. This sequence encodes CSVAHRIPTNEKLFF.

This clone was counted between two and nine times. The chain uses TRBV6-6 and TRBJ1-1, with D possibly TRBD1 on 6 matching bases. This CDR3 comprises 15 residues. The V gene lost 2 bases and the J gene lost 1 base, with 11 bases spanning the gap. Germline V gene data show CDR1 as MNHNY and CDR2 as SVGAGI (reference sequence). The CDR3 nucleotides read TGTGCCAGCAGTTACGCAGCAGGGGCGAACACTGAAGCTTTCTTT. It translates to CASSYAAGANTEAFF.

CDR3: CASSLLLAGVGELFF. In nucleotides, the CDR3 is TGTGCCAGCAGCTTACTACTAGCGGGAGTTGGGGAGCTGTTTTTT. The chain links TRBV13 to TRBJ2-2; 11 positions match TRBD2. The V gene end was trimmed by 2 bases and the J gene end by 8 bases; junction bases not matched to a gene: 4. CDR1 and CDR2 from the germline V gene are PRHDT and FYEKMQ (reference sequence). The CDR3 loop spans 15 amino acids.

This rearrangement joins TRBV7-7 to TRBJ2-7; the D gene is possibly TRBD1 (5 bases). Trimming took off 3 bases at V and 7 bases at J, with 13 bases between the two ends. The CDR3 runs 13 residues. Germline assignment: CDR1 SSHAT and CDR2 FNYEAQ (reference sequence). This CDR3 reads CASSFDQGGEQYF. The CDR3 bases are TGTGCCAGCAGCTTTGATCAGGGCGGAGAGCAGTACTTC.

This sequence joins TRBV18 and TRBJ2-7, with D hard to call. Deletions cut 0 bases from V and 3 bases from J, with 6 bases between. The length of the CDR3 is 13 residues. Germline CDR1 KGHSH, CDR2 LQKENI. DNA of the CDR3: TGTGCCAGCTCACCACCTCAGGTCTACGAGCAGTACTTC. As protein: CASSPPQVYEQYF.

This clone has just a few counts. The chain joins TRBV5-4 to TRBJ2-5; TRBD1 matches at 8 bases. There are 13 residues in the CDR3. Germline assignment: CDR1 SGHNT and CDR2 YYREEE (reference sequence). The junction had 2 bases not matched to a gene; V was cut back by 4 bases and J by 3 bases. CDR3 region: CASSMDREETQYF. For the CDR3, the DNA is TGTGCCAGCAGCATGGACAGGGAAGAGACCCAGTACTTC.

V usage is TRBV18 and J usage is TRBJ1-1; D call uncertain. Germline-derived CDR1 and CDR2 are KGHSH and LQKENI. The CDR3 is 12 amino acids. The CDR3, as DNA: TGTGCTACTACTAAAAACTCGGGTGAAGCTTTCTTT. Protein sequence: CATTKNSGEAFF.

This rearrangement joins TRBV4-3 to TRBJ2-7; 7 bases match TRBD1. V was pared by 3 bases and J by 2 bases, with 1 base of the junction left unmatched. Germline CDR1 is LGHNA and CDR2 is YSLEER. The CDR3 consists of 13 residues. The CDR3 DNA is TGCGCCAGCAGCCACGGGACAGCCTACGAGCAGTACTTC. This gives the protein CASSHGTAYEQYF.